This is a list of T cell receptor beta chains from one sample in a study of T-cell memory formation after mild COVID-19. One entry per CDR3 protein results from TCRdb running MiXCR on the 5' RACE reads. The table records 450,000 or so distinct CDR3 sequences, around a quarter of them present only once. Input material: PBMCs or a T cell subset sorted from them (not recorded which). All receptors derive from an adult woman who had mild COVID-19 (a few samples of this study predate the infection). Cell type and time point are not known. Each CDR3 is given with its conserved first and last residue. The D gene is left open where the match is weak. The size entry is marked missing in some rows and otherwise reads once, few, many or a size class.

v_call	d_call	j_call	clone_size	cdr3_nt	cdr3_aa
TRBV5-1	.	TRBJ1-1	.	TGCGCCAGCAGCTCGATTAGGGGGATGAACACTGAAGCTTTCTTT	CASSSIRGMNTEAFF
TRBV10-3	.	TRBJ2-7	few	TGTGCCATCAGTGAGTACCCGGGGACGGACTACGAGCAGTACTTC	CAISEYPGTDYEQYF
TRBV21-1	.	TRBJ2-1	.	TGTGCCAGCAGGAGGGGGCTCAGGTACAATGAGCAGTTCTTC	CASRRGLRYNEQFF
TRBV30	.	TRBJ2-3	.	TGTGCCTGGAACAGGGCGGATACGCAGTATTTT	CAWNRADTQYF
TRBV7-9	TRBD2	TRBJ2-5	few	TGTGCCAGCAGAGGGACTAGCGGCACCCAAGAGACCCAGTACTTC	CASRGTSGTQETQYF
TRBV12-3/TRBV12-4	TRBD1	TRBJ1-1	.	TGTGCCAGCAGTCAGGGACAGGGGTTCACTGAAGCTTTCTTT	CASSQGQGFTEAFF
TRBV23-1	.	TRBJ1-1	.	TGCGCCAGCAGTCAATCACGGCAGGGAGTTGAAGCTTTCTTT	CASSQSRQGVEAFF
TRBV29-1	.	TRBJ2-3	few	TGCAGCCTCAACCCAGGCGGAGCAGCTGATACGCAGTATTTT	CSLNPGGAADTQYF
TRBV7-8	.	TRBJ2-7	.	TGTGCCAGCAGCTTAGATGTAGAATACGAGCAGTACTTC	CASSLDVEYEQYF
TRBV20-1	TRBD2	TRBJ2-5	many	TGCAGGGTAGATGGATGGGGACTAGCGAGTCCCCAAGAGACCCAGTACTTC	CRVDGWGLASPQETQYF
TRBV7-2	TRBD1	TRBJ2-7	few	TGTGCCAGCAGCTCATGGACAGGAAATACCTACGAGCAGTACTTC	CASSSWTGNTYEQYF
TRBV12-3/TRBV12-4	TRBD2	TRBJ2-1	few	TGTGCCAGCAGTCTGAGGGAGGGGAGCTCCTACAATGAGCAGTTCTTC	CASSLREGSSYNEQFF
TRBV3-1	TRBD2	TRBJ2-3	few	TGTGCCAGCAGCCAATCCAGCGGGGGGCGCACAGATACGCAGTATTTT	CASSQSSGGRTDTQYF
TRBV20-1	TRBD2	TRBJ2-3	few	TGCAGTGCTAGGGGGAGGGCGGGCACAGATACGCAGTATTTT	CSARGRAGTDTQYF
TRBV7-2	.	TRBJ2-1	.	TGTGCCAGCAGCGCCGGCCGTCGGATCAATGAGCAGTTCTTC	CASSAGRRINEQFF
TRBV7-2	.	TRBJ1-6	few	TGTGCCAGCAGCGCCTGGACAGCAGATAATTCACCCCTCCACTTT	CASSAWTADNSPLHF
TRBV7-2	.	TRBJ2-1	once	TGTGCCAGCAGCCGCCATAATGCGAATGAGCAGTTCTTC	CASSRHNANEQFF
TRBV12-3/TRBV12-4	.	TRBJ2-3	.	TGTGCCAGCAGTTTCGGACGGTCTAGCACAGATACGCAGTATTTT	CASSFGRSSTDTQYF
TRBV12-3/TRBV12-4	.	TRBJ1-1	few	TGTGCCAGCAGCCCAGGCGGGGGGGGTGAAGCTTTCTTT	CASSPGGGGEAFF
TRBV19	TRBD1	TRBJ2-1	.	TGTGCCAGTAGATGGACAGGTTCCGGCAATGAGCAGTTCTTC	CASRWTGSGNEQFF
TRBV12-3/TRBV12-4	.	TRBJ2-1	few	TGTGCCACCAAGACTAAAGGGGAAAACAATGAGCAGTTCTTC	CATKTKGENNEQFF
TRBV15	TRBD2	TRBJ2-3	.	TGTGCCACCAGCAGAGAAGGCGGGCCTAGCGGGGTTCGCACAGATACGCAGTATTTT	CATSREGGPSGVRTDTQYF
TRBV20-1	.	TRBJ2-7	.	TGCAGTGCTAGAGCCGGGACTCTGGGCGAGCAGTACTTC	CSARAGTLGEQYF
TRBV7-3	.	TRBJ1-1	once	TGTGCCAGCAGCTATCAGGGGTACACTGAAGCTTTCTTT	CASSYQGYTEAFF
TRBV12-3/TRBV12-4	TRBD1	TRBJ2-7	few	TGTGCCAGCAGCTCCCAGGGGGCCCCAAGGGACGAGCAGTACTTC	CASSSQGAPRDEQYF
TRBV3-1	TRBD1	TRBJ2-7	few	TGTGCCAGCAGCCAGGGACAGGACTCCTACGAGCAGTACTTC	CASSQGQDSYEQYF
TRBV5-1	.	TRBJ1-4	few	TGCGCCAGCAGTAGATGGGTACTTGCAACTAATGAAAAACTGTTTTTT	CASSRWVLATNEKLFF
TRBV12-3/TRBV12-4	TRBD1	TRBJ2-7	.	TGTGCCAGCAGTCCACCTCGACAGGGGTCTTACGAGCAGTACTTC	CASSPPRQGSYEQYF
TRBV5-1	.	TRBJ2-1	.	TGCGCCAGCAGCGTTGGTGGGGTCCAGATGGGCAATGAGCAGTTCTTC	CASSVGGVQMGNEQFF
TRBV3-1	.	TRBJ2-7	.	TGTGCCAGCAGCCTGGAACCCGGTTTTGGGGCAGTTTACGAGCAGTACTTC	CASSLEPGFGAVYEQYF
TRBV12-3/TRBV12-4	.	TRBJ1-1	few	TGTGCCAGCAGCCAACAGGGATCAAACGCTGAAGCTTTCTTT	CASSQQGSNAEAFF
TRBV7-6	.	TRBJ1-4	.	TGTGCCAGCAGCTTAGCGGCGCCCTCCTTCGGGGAAAAACTGTTTTTT	CASSLAAPSFGEKLFF
TRBV2	.	TRBJ2-3	few	TGTGCCAGCATCTGGGATAAGGGGGATACGCAGTATTTT	CASIWDKGDTQYF
TRBV7-9	.	TRBJ2-3	few	TGTGCCAGCAGCTTAAGCCTAAAGGGGACAGATACGCAGTATTTT	CASSLSLKGTDTQYF
TRBV19	.	TRBJ1-2	.	TGTGCCAGTAGTATAGCGGGGGGGGCCAGAGGCTATGGCTACACCTTC	CASSIAGGARGYGYTF
TRBV7-2	.	TRBJ1-1	.	TGTGCCAGCAGCTTAGGCGGCCCCTCGAACACTGAAGCTTTCTTT	CASSLGGPSNTEAFF
TRBV4-1	TRBD1	TRBJ2-7	few	TGCGCCAGCAGCCGGGGACAGGGGAAGTACGAGCAGTACTTC	CASSRGQGKYEQYF
TRBV5-1	.	TRBJ2-7	.	TGCGCCAGCAGCTTTGACGCCAGCTCCTACGAGCAGTACTTC	CASSFDASSYEQYF
TRBV12-3/TRBV12-4	.	TRBJ2-7	.	TGTGCCAGCAGTCCTAGGGGGGAGTTTGCATACGAGCAGTACTTC	CASSPRGEFAYEQYF
TRBV2	TRBD1	TRBJ2-3	.	TGTGCCAGCAGTGAATCTTACACCTCCGGGACAGGGTTGAAGTATTTT	CASSESYTSGTGLKYF
TRBV7-9	.	TRBJ2-7	few	TGTGCCAGCACCCAAGATAGTTACGAGCAGTACTTC	CASTQDSYEQYF
TRBV12-3/TRBV12-4	.	TRBJ1-2	few	TGTGCCAGCAGCAATCACTTCGGCTACACCTTC	CASSNHFGYTF